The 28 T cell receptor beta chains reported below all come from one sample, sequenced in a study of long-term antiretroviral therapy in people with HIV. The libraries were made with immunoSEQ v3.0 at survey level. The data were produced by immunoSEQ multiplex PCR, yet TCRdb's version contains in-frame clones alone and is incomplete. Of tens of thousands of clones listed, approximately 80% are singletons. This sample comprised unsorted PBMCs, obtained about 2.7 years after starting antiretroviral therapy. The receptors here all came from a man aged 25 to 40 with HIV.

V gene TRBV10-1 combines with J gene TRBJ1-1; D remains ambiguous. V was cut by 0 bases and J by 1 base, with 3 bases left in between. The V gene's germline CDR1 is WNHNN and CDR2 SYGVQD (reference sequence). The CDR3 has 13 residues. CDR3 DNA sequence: TGCGCCAGCAGTGAGTCGGAGAACACTGAAGCTTTCTTT. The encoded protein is CASSESENTEAFF.

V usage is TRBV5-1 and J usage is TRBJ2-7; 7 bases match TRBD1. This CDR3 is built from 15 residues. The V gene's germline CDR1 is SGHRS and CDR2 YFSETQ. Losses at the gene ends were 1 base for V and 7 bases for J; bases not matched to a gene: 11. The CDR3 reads CASSLINDREREQYF. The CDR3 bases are TGCGCCAGCAGCTTGATTAACGACAGGGAACGGGAGCAGTACTTC.

CDR3 in amino acids: CASSPGQASSGNTIYF. CDR3 nucleotide sequence: TGTGCCAGCTCACCGGGACAGGCGAGCTCTGGAAACACCATATATTTT. The rearrangement joins TRBV18 to TRBJ1-3; 8 nucleotides line up with TRBD1. The junction had 4 bases not matched to a gene; V was cut back by 3 bases and J by 0 bases. This CDR3 is built from 16 residues. Germline CDR1 KGHSH, CDR2 LQKENI.

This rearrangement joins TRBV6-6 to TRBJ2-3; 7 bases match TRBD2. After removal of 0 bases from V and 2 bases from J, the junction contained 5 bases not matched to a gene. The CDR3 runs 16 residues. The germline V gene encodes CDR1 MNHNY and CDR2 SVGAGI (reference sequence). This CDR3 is CASSYSGGSHTDTQYF. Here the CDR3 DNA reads TGTGCCAGCAGTTACTCGGGGGGGTCTCACACAGATACGCAGTATTTT.

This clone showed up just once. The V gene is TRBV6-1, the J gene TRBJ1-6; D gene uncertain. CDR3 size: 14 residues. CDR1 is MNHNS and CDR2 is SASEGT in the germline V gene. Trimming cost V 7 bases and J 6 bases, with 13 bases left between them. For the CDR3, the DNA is TGTGCCAGCAACTGGTCCTCTAGTAATTCACCCCTCCACTTT. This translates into CASNWSSSNSPLHF.

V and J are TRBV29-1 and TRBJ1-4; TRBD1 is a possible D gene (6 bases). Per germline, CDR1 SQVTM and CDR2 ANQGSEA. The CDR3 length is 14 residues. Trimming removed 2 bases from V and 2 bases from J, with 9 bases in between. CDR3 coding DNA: TGCAGCGTTGAAAAGGACAGTACTAATGAAAAACTGTTTTTT. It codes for CSVEKDSTNEKLFF.

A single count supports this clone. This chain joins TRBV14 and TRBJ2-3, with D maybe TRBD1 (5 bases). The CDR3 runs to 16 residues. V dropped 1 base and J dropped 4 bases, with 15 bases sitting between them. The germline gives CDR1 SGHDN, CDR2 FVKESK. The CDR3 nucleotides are TGTGCCAGCAGCCAAGGTCAGGGTATCTGGGCAGATACGCAGTATTTT. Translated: CASSQGQGIWADTQYF.

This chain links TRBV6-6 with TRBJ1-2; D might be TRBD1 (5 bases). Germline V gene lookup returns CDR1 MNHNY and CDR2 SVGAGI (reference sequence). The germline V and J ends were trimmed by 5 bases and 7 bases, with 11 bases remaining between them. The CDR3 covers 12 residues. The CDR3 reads CASSGGKAGYTF. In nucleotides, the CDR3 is TGTGCCAGCAGTGGGGGGAAGGCTGGCTACACCTTC.

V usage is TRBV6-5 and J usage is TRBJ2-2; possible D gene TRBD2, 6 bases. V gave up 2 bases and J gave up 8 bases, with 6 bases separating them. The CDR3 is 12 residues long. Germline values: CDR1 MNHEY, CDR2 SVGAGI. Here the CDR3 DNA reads TGTGCCAGCAGTTACCGGGGGGGGGAGCTGTTTTTT. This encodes CASSYRGGELFF.

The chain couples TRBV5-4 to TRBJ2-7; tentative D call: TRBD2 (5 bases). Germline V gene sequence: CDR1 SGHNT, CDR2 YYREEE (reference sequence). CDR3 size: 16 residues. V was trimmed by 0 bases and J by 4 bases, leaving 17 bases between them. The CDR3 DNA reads TGTGCCAGCAGCTTGGGAGGGTCCGCCTCGCAGTACGAGCAGTACTTC. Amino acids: CASSLGGSASQYEQYF.

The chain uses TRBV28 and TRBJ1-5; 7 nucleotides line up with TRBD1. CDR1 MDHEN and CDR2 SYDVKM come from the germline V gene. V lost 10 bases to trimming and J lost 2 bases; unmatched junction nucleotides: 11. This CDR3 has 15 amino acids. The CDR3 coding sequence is TGTGCCACCTCCGGGACCCAGGGGGGCAATCAGCCCCAGCATTTT. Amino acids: CATSGTQGGNQPQHF.

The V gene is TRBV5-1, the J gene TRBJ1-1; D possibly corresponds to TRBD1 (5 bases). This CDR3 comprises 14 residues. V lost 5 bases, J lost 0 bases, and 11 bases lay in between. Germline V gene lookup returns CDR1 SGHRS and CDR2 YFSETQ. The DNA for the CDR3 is TGCGCCAGCAGAAAGGGGACTTTGAACACTGAAGCTTTCTTT. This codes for CASRKGTLNTEAFF.

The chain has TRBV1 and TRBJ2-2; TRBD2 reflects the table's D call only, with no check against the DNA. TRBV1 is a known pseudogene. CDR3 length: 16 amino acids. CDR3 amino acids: CTSSQDFSSSTGELFF. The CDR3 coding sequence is TGCACCAGCAGCCAAGATTTTTCTAGTTCTACCGGGGAGCTGTTTTTT.

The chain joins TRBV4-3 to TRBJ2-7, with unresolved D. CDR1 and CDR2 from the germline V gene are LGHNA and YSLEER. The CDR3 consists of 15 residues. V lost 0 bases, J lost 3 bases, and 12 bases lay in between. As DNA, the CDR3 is TGCGCCAGCAGCCAAGAATGGACCGCGAGCTACGAGCAGTACTTC. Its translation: CASSQEWTASYEQYF.

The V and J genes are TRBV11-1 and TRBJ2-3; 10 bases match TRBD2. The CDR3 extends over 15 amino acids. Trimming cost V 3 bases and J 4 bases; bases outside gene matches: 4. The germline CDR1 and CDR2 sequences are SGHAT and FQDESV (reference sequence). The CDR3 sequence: CASSFSGGASDTQYF. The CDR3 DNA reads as TGTGCCAGCAGCTTCAGCGGGGGGGCATCAGATACGCAGTATTTT. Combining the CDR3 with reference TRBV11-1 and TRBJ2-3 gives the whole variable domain EAEVAQSPRYKITEKSQAVAFWCDPISGHATLYWYRQILGQGPELLVQFQDESVVDDSQLPKDRFSAERLKGVDSTLKIQPAELGDSAMYLCASSFSGGASDTQYFGPGTRLTVL.

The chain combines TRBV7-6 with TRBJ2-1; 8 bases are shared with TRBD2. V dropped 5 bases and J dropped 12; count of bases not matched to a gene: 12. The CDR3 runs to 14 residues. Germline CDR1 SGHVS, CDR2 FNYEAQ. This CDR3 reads CASSPGEGGLGQFF. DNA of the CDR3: TGTGCCAGCAGCCCCGGGGAGGGGGGACTAGGGCAGTTCTTC.

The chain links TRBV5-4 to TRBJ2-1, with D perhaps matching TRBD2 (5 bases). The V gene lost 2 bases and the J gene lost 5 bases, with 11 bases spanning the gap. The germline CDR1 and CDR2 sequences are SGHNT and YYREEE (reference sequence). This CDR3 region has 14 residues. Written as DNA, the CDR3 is TGTGCCAGCAGCTTTGAAGGGAGCAACAATGAGCAGTTCTTC. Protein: CASSFEGSNNEQFF. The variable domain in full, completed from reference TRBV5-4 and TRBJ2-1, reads ETGVTQSPTHLIKTRGQQVTLRCSSQSGHNTVSWYQQALGQGPQFIFQYYREEENGRGNFPPRFSGLQFPNYSSELNVNALELDDSALYLCASSFEGSNNEQFFGPGTRLTVL.

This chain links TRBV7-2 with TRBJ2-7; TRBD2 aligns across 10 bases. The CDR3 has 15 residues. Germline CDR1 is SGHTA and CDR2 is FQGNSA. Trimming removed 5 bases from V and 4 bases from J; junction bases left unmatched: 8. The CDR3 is CASSRIAGGGYEQYF. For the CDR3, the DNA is TGTGCCAGCAGCCGCATAGCGGGAGGTGGTTACGAGCAGTACTTC.

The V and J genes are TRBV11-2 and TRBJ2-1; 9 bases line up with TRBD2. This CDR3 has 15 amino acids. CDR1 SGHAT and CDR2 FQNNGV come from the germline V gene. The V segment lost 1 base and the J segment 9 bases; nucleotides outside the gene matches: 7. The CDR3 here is CASSLVAGVSSEQFF. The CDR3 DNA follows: TGTGCCAGCAGCTTAGTAGCGGGAGTTTCGAGTGAGCAGTTCTTC.

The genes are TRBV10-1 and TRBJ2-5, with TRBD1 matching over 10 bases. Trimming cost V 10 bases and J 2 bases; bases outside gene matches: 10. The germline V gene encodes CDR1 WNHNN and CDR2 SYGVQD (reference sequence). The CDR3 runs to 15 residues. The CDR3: CATPGTGARQETQYF. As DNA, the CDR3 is TGCGCCACCCCGGGGACAGGGGCCCGACAAGAGACCCAGTACTTC.

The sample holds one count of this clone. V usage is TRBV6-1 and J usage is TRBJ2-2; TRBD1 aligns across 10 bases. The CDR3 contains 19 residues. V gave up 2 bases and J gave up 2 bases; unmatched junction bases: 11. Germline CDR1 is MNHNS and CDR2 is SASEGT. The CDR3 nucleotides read TGTGCCAGCAGTGAATTCCTAAAGACAGGGGGCTTTAACACCGGGGAGCTGTTTTTT. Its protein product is CASSEFLKTGGFNTGELFF.

In DNA form, the CDR3 reads TGTGCCAGCAGTTACGGTACTAGCGGGGCAAGAGATACGCAGTATTTT. Its protein product is CASSYGTSGARDTQYF. The chain is built from TRBV6-5 and TRBJ2-3; TRBD2 agrees at 10 bases. V was clipped by 2 bases and J by 5 bases; unmatched bases: 7. CDR3 length: 16 amino acids. Germline V CDR1 and CDR2: MNHEY, SVGAGI.

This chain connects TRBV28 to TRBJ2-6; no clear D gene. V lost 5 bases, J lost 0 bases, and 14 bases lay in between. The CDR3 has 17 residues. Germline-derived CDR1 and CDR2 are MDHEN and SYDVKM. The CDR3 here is CASSPTGRHSGANVLTF. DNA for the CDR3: TGTGCCAGCAGTCCCACCGGGCGTCACTCTGGGGCCAACGTCCTGACTTTC.

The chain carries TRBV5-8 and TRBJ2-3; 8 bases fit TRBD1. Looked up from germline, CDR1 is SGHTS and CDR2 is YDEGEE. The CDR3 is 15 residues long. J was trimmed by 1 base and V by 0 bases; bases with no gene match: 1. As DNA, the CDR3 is TGTGCCAGCAGCTTGGGACAGGGGCGCACAGATACGCAGTATTTT. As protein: CASSLGQGRTDTQYF.

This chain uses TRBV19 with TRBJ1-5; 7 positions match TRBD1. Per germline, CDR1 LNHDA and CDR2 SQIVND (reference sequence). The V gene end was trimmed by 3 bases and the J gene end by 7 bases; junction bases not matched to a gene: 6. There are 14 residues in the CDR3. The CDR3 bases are TGTGCCAGTAGTATTAGGGACAGTGGGCAGCCCCAGCATTTT. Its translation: CASSIRDSGQPQHF.

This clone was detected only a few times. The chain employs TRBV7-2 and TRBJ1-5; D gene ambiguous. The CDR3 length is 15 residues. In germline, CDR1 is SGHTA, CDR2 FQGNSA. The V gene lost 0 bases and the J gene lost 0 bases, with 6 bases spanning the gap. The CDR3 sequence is CASSLADLSNQPQHF. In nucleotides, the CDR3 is TGTGCCAGCAGCTTAGCTGACCTTAGCAATCAGCCCCAGCATTTT.

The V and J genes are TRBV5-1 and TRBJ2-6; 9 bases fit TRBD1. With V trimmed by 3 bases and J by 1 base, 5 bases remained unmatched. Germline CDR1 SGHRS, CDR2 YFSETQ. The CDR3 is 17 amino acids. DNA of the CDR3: TGCGCCAGCAGCTCAGGACAGGGGTGGTCTGGGGCCAACGTCCTGACTTTC. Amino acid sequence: CASSSGQGWSGANVLTF.

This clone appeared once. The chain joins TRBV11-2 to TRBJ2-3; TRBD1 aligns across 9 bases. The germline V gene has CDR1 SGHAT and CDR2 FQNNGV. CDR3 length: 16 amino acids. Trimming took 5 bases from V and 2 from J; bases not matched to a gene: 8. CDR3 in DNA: TGTGCCAGCAGCAACCTCGGGACAGGGATCACAGATACGCAGTATTTT. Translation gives CASSNLGTGITDTQYF.